Following are 19 T cell receptor beta chains from one sample sequenced in a study of CD8+CD57+ T cells in acquired aplastic anemia (dated by TCRdb to 2017 to 2018). The listed sequencing device is Illumina HiSeq 2000. Profiling of TCR beta VDJ combinations and CDR3 sequences used genomic DNA as the template. In-frame beta chains were kept once TCRdb had trimmed the public reads at Q25 with fastp and called clones with MiXCR. Entries that share a CDR3 protein sequence are merged under the most common genes and DNA. The table for this sample lists fewer than 150,000 distinct CDR3 sequences; 48% of them were counted only once. The ten largest clones take up about 2.5% of the sample. Sequencing used sorted CD4+, CD8+, or CD8+CD57+ T cells (not recorded which) from PBMCs. These receptors came from a human donor in good health, serving as a control.

V gene TRBV29-1 combines with J gene TRBJ2-5; D is unclear. V was trimmed by 4 bases and J by 2 bases, leaving 8 bases between them. The CDR3 is 12 residues long. Looked up from germline, CDR1 is SQVTM and CDR2 is ANQGSEA. The CDR3 DNA reads as TGCAGCGTTGGTGCGGTACAAGAGACCCAGTACTTC. Translated, it gives CSVGAVQETQYF.

V gene TRBV20-1 combines with J gene TRBJ2-5; possibly TRBD1 or TRBD2 for D (6 bases each). Trimming pared 6 bases from V and 1 base from J, leaving 15 bases between. The CDR3 consists of 14 residues. The germline gives CDR1 DFQATT, CDR2 SNEGSKA (reference sequence). The CDR3 coding sequence is TGCAGTGCAGCTAGCGACAGGCCCCAAGAGACCCAGTACTTC. Translating gives CSAASDRPQETQYF.

The chain combines TRBV20-1 with TRBJ1-2, with D perhaps TRBD1 (5 bases). Trimming cost V 2 bases and J 7 bases, with 23 bases left between them. The germline V gene has CDR1 DFQATT and CDR2 SNEGSKA (reference sequence). The CDR3 contains 16 residues. The CDR3 DNA follows: TGCAGTGCTAGACACGGCCAGTTTGTGGGGGTGGGTGGCTACACCTTC. Its translation is CSARHGQFVGVGGYTF.

This chain connects TRBV19 to TRBJ1-5, with D tentatively TRBD1 (6 bases). The germline V and J ends were trimmed by 8 bases and 2 bases, with 16 bases remaining between them. From germline, CDR1 is LNHDA and CDR2 SQIVND (reference sequence). The length of the CDR3 is 15 residues. The CDR3 protein is CASSRAAGGNQPQHF. In nucleotides, the CDR3 is TGTGCCAGTTCGAGGGCGGCAGGGGGCAATCAGCCCCAGCATTTT.

V usage is TRBV20-1 and J usage is TRBJ2-2, with D tentatively TRBD1 or TRBD2 (5 bases each). Trimming took 1 base from V and 1 from J, leaving 7 bases between them. This CDR3 contains 14 residues. Germline CDR1 DFQATT, CDR2 SNEGSKA (reference sequence). CDR3 sequence reads: CSARGDGNTGELFF. CDR3 sequence (DNA): TGCAGTGCTAGAGGGGACGGGAACACCGGGGAGCTGTTTTTT.

Note on this clonotype: One end of the junction is discordant with germline, which a read error may explain. The chain has TRBV19 and TRBJ2-2, with 16 bases aligning to TRBD2. This CDR3 is 18 amino acids long. Germline V gene sequence: CDR1 LNHDA, CDR2 SQIVND (reference sequence). CDR3 loop: CASSMGLAGGRFTGDLFF. The CDR3, as DNA: TGTGCCAGTAGTATGGGACTAGCGGGGGGGCGGTTTACCGGGGACCTGTTTTTT.

This clonotype showed up many times. The chain uses TRBV5-6 and TRBJ2-1; D is unclear. Looked up from germline, CDR1 is SGHDT and CDR2 is YYEEEE. The CDR3 contains 11 residues. V was cut by 5 bases and J by 4 bases, with 4 bases left in between. Here the CDR3 DNA reads TGTGCCAGCAGTACATACAATGAGCAGTTCTTC. This codes for CASSTYNEQFF. Full variable domain (remainder filled in from reference TRBV5-6 and TRBJ2-1): DAGVTQSPTHLIKTRGQQVTLRCSPKSGHDTVSWYQQALGQGPQFIFQYYEEEERQRGNFPDRFSGHQFPNYSSELNVNALLLGDSALYLCASSTYNEQFFGPGTRLTVL.

This clonotype has ten or more counts. This rearrangement joins TRBV5-1 to TRBJ1-1; 7 nucleotides match TRBD1. There are 15 residues in the CDR3. Germline trimming cut 4 bases from V and 1 base from J; bases unmatched to any gene: 7. CDR1 is SGHRS, CDR2 YFSETQ, per germline. The CDR3 DNA sequence: TGCGCCAGCAGCCGTATGGGGACAGAGAACACTGAAGCTTTCTTT. Protein product: CASSRMGTENTEAFF. The full variable domain, in which reference TRBV5-1 and TRBJ1-1 provide the parts outside the CDR3, is KAGVTQTPRYLIKTRGQQVTLSCSPISGHRSVSWYQQTPGQGLQFLFEYFSETQRNKGNFPGRFSGRQFSNSRSEMNVSTLELGDSALYLCASSRMGTENTEAFFGQGTRLTVV.

This clonotype turned up a few times. A much more abundant neighbour one base away suggests this may be a read error. Written as DNA, the CDR3 is TGCAGTGCTATTCCGGGACAGCTTTCTGGAAGCACCATATATTTT. Its translation is CSAIPGQLSGSTIYF. The V gene is TRBV20-1, the J gene TRBJ1-3, with 7 bases that match TRBD1. The germline gives CDR1 DFQATT, CDR2 SNEGSKA (reference sequence). This CDR3 is built from 15 residues.

The genes are TRBV6-5 and TRBJ2-7, with TRBD1 identical over 7 bases. The germline V gene has CDR1 MNHEY and CDR2 SVGAGI. With V trimmed by 4 bases and J by 2 bases, 5 bases remained unmatched. The CDR3 runs to 14 residues. CDR3 loop: CASSSDRTPYEQYF. CDR3 bases: TGTGCCAGCAGTTCGGACAGGACACCCTACGAGCAGTACTTC.

The genes are TRBV7-9 and TRBJ2-7, with D maybe TRBD1 (5 bases). V shed 5 bases and J shed 6 bases, with 11 bases lying between them. The CDR3 length is 12 residues. In germline, CDR1 is SEHNR, CDR2 FQNEAQ (reference sequence). CDR3 nucleotide sequence: TGTGCCAGCAGCGGACATCTGAGCGAGCAGTACTTC. Amino acids: CASSGHLSEQYF. The full variable domain, in which reference TRBV7-9 and TRBJ2-7 provide the parts outside the CDR3, is DTGVSQNPRHKITKRGQNVTFRCDPISEHNRLYWYRQTLGQGPEFLTYFQNEAQLEKSRLLSDRFSAERPKGSFSTLEIQRTEQGDSAMYLCASSGHLSEQYFGPGTRLTVT.

The V and J genes are TRBV2 and TRBJ1-4, with D hard to call. In germline, CDR1 is SNHLY, CDR2 FYNNEI. This CDR3 is 13 amino acids long. Trimming left V 7 bases short and J 0 bases short, with 6 bases between. The CDR3 coding sequence is TGTGCCAGCATCTCAGCAACTAATGAAAAACTGTTTTTT. Its translation: CASISATNEKLFF.

The chain uses TRBV7-6 and TRBJ2-5, with D maybe TRBD1 (7 bases). V was trimmed by 7 bases and J by 4 bases, leaving 13 bases between them. The V gene's germline CDR1 is SGHVS and CDR2 FNYEAQ. This CDR3 region has 13 residues. CDR3 sequence: CASNRGGRETQYF. The DNA for the CDR3 is TGTGCCAGCAACAGGGGAGGTAGAGAGACCCAGTACTTC.

This clonotype was recorded many times. The V and J genes are TRBV25-1 and TRBJ2-4; 14 bases are shared with TRBD2. V trimming: 6 bases; J trimming: 9 bases; junction bases outside the gene matches: 7. The length of the CDR3 is 15 residues. The germline gives CDR1 MGHDK, CDR2 SYGVNS. In DNA, the CDR3 is TGTGCCAGCAGACCAAGACTAGCGGGGGGGACCATTCAGTACTTC. It translates to CASRPRLAGGTIQYF.

This clonotype has just a few counts. The V call is TRBV25-1, the J call TRBJ1-1, with D possibly matching TRBD1 (5 bases). V gave up 4 bases and J gave up 3 bases, with 12 bases separating them. CDR1 and CDR2 from the germline V gene are MGHDK and SYGVNS. The CDR3 spans 14 residues. The CDR3 bases are TGTGCCAGCAGTGGCCGATGGGGGGACACTGAAGCTTTCTTT. Its protein product is CASSGRWGDTEAFF.

The rearrangement links TRBV12-3 or TRBV12-4 to TRBJ2-1; 13 nucleotides match TRBD2. J lost 6 bases, V lost 3 bases, and 2 bases had no gene match. CDR3 length equals 15 residues. The CDR3 reads CASSLGTSGINEQFF. The CDR3 region has the DNA TGTGCCAGCAGTTTGGGGACTAGCGGGATCAATGAGCAGTTCTTC.

This clonotype showed up many times. The chain has TRBV5-1 and TRBJ2-6; TRBD1 might be the D (5 bases). CDR3 length equals 15 residues. With 1 base removed from V and 4 bases from J, the gap between germline ends came to 9 bases. Germline V gene sequence: CDR1 SGHRS, CDR2 YFSETQ. Here the CDR3 DNA reads TGCGCCAGCAGCTTGAGGGGTGGAGGGGCCAACGTCCTGACTTTC. This translates into CASSLRGGGANVLTF.

This clonotype showed up many times. The chain has TRBV19 and TRBJ1-1, with unresolved D. Germline assignment: CDR1 LNHDA and CDR2 SQIVND (reference sequence). The CDR3 is 14 amino acids. V lost 9 bases and J lost 1, with 15 bases in between. CDR3 in amino acids: CASIMGDKNTEAFF. The CDR3, as DNA: TGTGCCAGCATAATGGGAGATAAGAACACTGAAGCTTTCTTT.

This clonotype was observed at least ten times. The J gene is TRBJ2-3, the V gene TRBV19, with TRBD2 matching over 7 bases. This CDR3 is built from 16 residues. CDR1 is LNHDA and CDR2 is SQIVND in the germline V gene (reference sequence). V trimming: 5 bases; J trimming: 4 bases; junction bases outside the gene matches: 12. CDR3 DNA sequence: TGTGCCAGTAGTGGCCTGGGCGGGGGTGACGCAGATACGCAGTATTTT. This gives the protein CASSGLGGGDADTQYF.